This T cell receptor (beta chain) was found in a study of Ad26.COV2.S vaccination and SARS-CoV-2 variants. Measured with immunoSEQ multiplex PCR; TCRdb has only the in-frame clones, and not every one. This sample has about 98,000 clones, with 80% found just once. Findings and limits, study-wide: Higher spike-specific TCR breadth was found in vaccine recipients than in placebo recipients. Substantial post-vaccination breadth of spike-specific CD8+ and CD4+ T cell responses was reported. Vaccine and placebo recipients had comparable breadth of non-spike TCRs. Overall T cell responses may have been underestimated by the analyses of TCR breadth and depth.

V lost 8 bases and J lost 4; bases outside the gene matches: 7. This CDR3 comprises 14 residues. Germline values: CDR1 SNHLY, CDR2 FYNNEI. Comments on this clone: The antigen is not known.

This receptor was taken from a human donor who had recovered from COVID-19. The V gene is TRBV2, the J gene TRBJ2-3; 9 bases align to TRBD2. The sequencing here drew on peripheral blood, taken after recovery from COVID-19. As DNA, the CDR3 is TGTGCCAGCTCTAGGACTAGCGATTCAGATACGCAGTATTTT. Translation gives CASSRTSDSDTQYF.